These 30 T cell receptor beta chains originate from one sample sequenced in a study of OX40 agonist ivuxolimab in advanced cancers. Clones were read by immunoSEQ multiplex PCR, and TCRdb kept only the in-frame ones, dropping some. The sample contains 43,000 or so clones, about nine tenths of which appear only once. The sample in question was CD4+ or CD8+ T cells sorted from blood, obtained in a trial of the OX40 agonist ivuxolimab. Every receptor here comes from an adult with an advanced solid tumor such as melanoma, head and neck, liver or kidney cancer.

This chain joins TRBV7-8 and TRBJ2-7; a weak D match, TRBD1 (6 bases). V was clipped by 3 bases and J by 2 bases, with 14 bases between them. The CDR3 is 15 residues long. CDR1 is SGHVS and CDR2 is FQNEAQ in the germline V gene. The CDR3 DNA sequence: TGTGCCAGCAGCTTGGGATCAGGGGCCCCCTACGAGCAGTACTTC. Its protein product is CASSLGSGAPYEQYF. Filled out from reference TRBV7-8 and TRBJ2-7, the complete variable domain reads GAGVSQSPRYKVAKRGQDVALRCDPISGHVSLFWYQQALGQGPEFLTYFQNEAQLDKSGLPSDRFFAERPEGSVSTLKIQRTQQEDSAVYLCASSLGSGAPYEQYFGPGTRLTVT.

This chain connects TRBV27 to TRBJ2-7; weak D call: TRBD1 (7 bases). Trimming removed 5 bases at V and 3 bases at J, with 17 bases between. CDR3 length equals 15 residues. Germline V gene lookup returns CDR1 MNHEY and CDR2 SMNVEV (reference sequence). CDR3 region: CASSPRGDHHYEQYF. CDR3 nucleotide sequence: TGTGCCAGCAGTCCCAGGGGGGACCATCACTACGAGCAGTACTTC.

The chain uses TRBV11-2 and TRBJ2-3, with 10 bases identical to TRBD2. V lost 2 bases, J lost 1 base, and 0 bases stayed unmatched. This CDR3 contains 15 residues. Looked up from germline, CDR1 is SGHAT and CDR2 is FQNNGV. CDR3 sequence reads: CASSLLAGGTDTQYF. CDR3 bases: TGTGCCAGCAGCTTACTAGCGGGAGGCACAGATACGCAGTATTTT.

The sample holds a few counts of this clone. The chain employs TRBV7-2 and TRBJ2-7, with a weak D call TRBD2 (5 bases). The V end lost 1 base, the J end lost 4 bases, and 14 bases lay between the germline ends. Germline CDR1 SGHTA, CDR2 FQGNSA. The CDR3 covers 15 residues. The CDR3 is CASSLDQADGYEQYF. The CDR3 region has the DNA TGTGCCAGCAGCTTAGATCAAGCGGATGGATACGAGCAGTACTTC.

V gene TRBV28 combines with J gene TRBJ2-1, with D perhaps being TRBD1 or TRBD2 (5 bases each). V was cut by 5 bases and J by 10 bases, with 18 bases left in between. In germline, CDR1 is MDHEN, CDR2 SYDVKM. The CDR3 has 14 amino acids. CDR3 sequence reads: CASSAGTSSHEQFF. CDR3 nucleotide sequence: TGTGCCAGCAGTGCCGGGACCTCCTCACACGAGCAGTTCTTC.

The V and J genes are TRBV19 and TRBJ2-1; D possibly corresponds to TRBD2 (5 bases). In germline, CDR1 is LNHDA, CDR2 SQIVND (reference sequence). V was clipped by 5 bases and J by 2 bases, with 13 bases between them. This CDR3 has 15 amino acids. For the CDR3, the DNA is TGTGCCAGTAGTCCAGACTACTACCCCTACAATGAGCAGTTCTTC. Its translation: CASSPDYYPYNEQFF. Using reference TRBV19 and TRBJ2-1 for the parts outside the CDR3, the full variable domain is DGGITQSPKYLFRKEGQNVTLSCEQNLNHDAMYWYRQDPGQGLRLIYYSQIVNDFQKGDIAEGYSVSREKKESFPLTVTSAQKNPTAFYLCASSPDYYPYNEQFFGPGTRLTVL.

CDR3 nucleotide sequence: TGTGCCAGCAGCTCGATGGTGGGGTACCAAGAGACCCAGTACTTC. Its translation is CASSSMVGYQETQYF. The rearrangement joins TRBV11-3 to TRBJ2-5; D uncertain. The CDR3 is made up of 15 amino acids. Germline V gene sequence: CDR1 SGHNT, CDR2 YENEEA. The V end was cut by 4 bases, the J end by 0 bases, with 12 bases between.

The J gene is TRBJ1-1, the V gene TRBV11-3, with D unresolved. The CDR3 has 13 amino acids. The V and J ends lost 5 bases and 1 base respectively, with 8 bases between them. CDR1 is SGHNT and CDR2 is YENEEA in the germline V gene. In nucleotides, the CDR3 is TGTGCCAGCAGCCAGAGTCGGAACACTGAAGCTTTCTTT. This translates into CASSQSRNTEAFF.

The chain couples TRBV4-2 to TRBJ2-5; TRBD2 matches at 14 bases. The V gene's germline CDR1 is LGHNA and CDR2 YNFKEQ. The CDR3 totals 16 residues. V was pared by 4 bases and J by 5 bases, with 6 bases of the junction left unmatched. CDR3 amino acids: CASSLGLAGARETQYF. The CDR3 coding sequence is TGTGCCAGCAGCCTGGGACTAGCGGGAGCACGGGAGACCCAGTACTTC.

The gene calls are TRBV10-1 and TRBJ2-1, with D perhaps TRBD2 (5 bases). The CDR3 extends over 11 amino acids. CDR1 and CDR2 (germline): WNHNN, SYGVQD (reference sequence). Trimming took 6 bases from V and 16 from J, leaving 16 bases between them. The CDR3 spells CASRYRGSPFF. As DNA, the CDR3 is TGCGCCAGCAGGTACCGAGGGAGCCCATTCTTC.

This rearrangement joins TRBV6-5 to TRBJ2-7; 7 bases fit TRBD1. Germline V CDR1 and CDR2: MNHEY, SVGAGI. Trimming took 0 bases from V and 6 from J; bases not matched to a gene: 11. This CDR3 spans 16 amino acids. Written as DNA, the CDR3 is TGTGCCAGCAGTTACTCCTCAGGGGGTCTCGGTTCCGAGCAGTACTTC. Its protein product is CASSYSSGGLGSEQYF.

The rearrangement links TRBV28 to TRBJ2-5, with TRBD2 matching 12 bases. The germline V gene encodes CDR1 MDHEN and CDR2 SYDVKM. V lost 5 bases, J lost 1 base, and 14 bases stayed unmatched. This CDR3 has 19 residues. The CDR3 sequence is CASSELDSGTSGLQETQYF. DNA for the CDR3: TGTGCCAGCAGTGAGTTAGATTCCGGGACTAGCGGGCTCCAAGAGACCCAGTACTTC.

This clone is medium-sized. V gene TRBV29-1 combines with J gene TRBJ2-3; 8 bases are a match to TRBD2. The CDR3 covers 14 residues. The germline gives CDR1 SQVTM, CDR2 ANQGSEA. The junction had 8 bases not matched to a gene; V was cut back by 7 bases and J by 2 bases. The CDR3 nucleotides are TGCAGCGCCAGAAGGACTAGCCCCACAGATACGCAGTATTTT. Encoded protein: CSARRTSPTDTQYF.

The chain carries TRBV29-1 and TRBJ1-3; D may be TRBD1 (5 bases). CDR1 is SQVTM, CDR2 ANQGSEA, per germline. V lost 1 base to trimming and J lost 4 bases, with 14 bases between them. There are 15 residues in the CDR3. In DNA form, the CDR3 reads TGCAGCGTTGAAGGCTGGGGCAGGGTCGGAAACACCATATATTTT. This translates into CSVEGWGRVGNTIYF.

The chain uses TRBV12-2 and TRBJ1-3. TRBV12-2 is marked as a pseudogene. There are 17 residues in the CDR3. The CDR3 sequence: CASRLERGGEAGNTIYF. The CDR3 coding sequence is TGTGCAAGTCGCTTAGAACGCGGGGGAGAGGCTGGAAACACCATATATTTT.

J is TRBJ1-6 and V is TRBV5-1; D is unresolved. V was clipped by 4 bases and J by 16 bases, with 18 bases between them. Per the germline V gene, CDR1 is SGHRS and CDR2 is YFSETQ. The CDR3 sequence is 13 residues long. CDR3 DNA: TGCGCCAGCAGCAGGGAAGTGGCTGACCCTCTCCACTTT. The encoded protein is CASSREVADPLHF.

Points on this clone: At the DNA level, this CDR3 is encoded by other sequences in the same sample as well. The J gene is TRBJ2-7, the V gene TRBV28; D gene uncertain. This CDR3 is built from 12 residues. Per the germline V gene, CDR1 is MDHEN and CDR2 is SYDVKM. Trimming took 2 bases from V and 4 from J, leaving 6 bases between them. The CDR3 spells CASSLIGYEQYF. CDR3 nucleotide sequence: TGTGCCAGCAGTTTAATAGGTTACGAGCAGTACTTC.

The rearrangement joins TRBV28 to TRBJ1-6, with D possibly TRBD1 on 5 matching bases. V was cut by 1 base and J by 7 bases, with 11 bases left in between. Germline V CDR1 and CDR2: MDHEN, SYDVKM. The CDR3 sequence is 15 residues long. The CDR3 DNA sequence: TGTGCCAGCAGTTTATCCTTGGACAAAAATTCACCCCTCCACTTT. Protein product: CASSLSLDKNSPLHF.

This clone was seen only once. The V gene is TRBV5-8, the J gene TRBJ2-7; 10 bases match TRBD1. Trimming took 3 bases from V and 1 from J; bases not matched to a gene: 7. The CDR3 is 16 residues long. Germline V gene data show CDR1 as SGHTS and CDR2 as YDEGEE. The CDR3 loop reads CASSSIRTGGSYEQYF. DNA for the CDR3: TGTGCCAGCAGCTCTATTAGGACAGGGGGATCCTACGAGCAGTACTTC.

The CDR3 sequence: CASRTGPGELFF. The DNA of the CDR3 is TGCGCCAGCAGGACAGGGCCCGGGGAGCTGTTTTTT. This chain joins TRBV5-1 and TRBJ2-2; 7 nucleotides agree with TRBD1. This CDR3 comprises 12 residues. V was clipped by 5 bases and J by 6 bases; unmatched bases: 1. Germline values: CDR1 SGHRS, CDR2 YFSETQ.

The chain uses TRBV29-1 and TRBJ2-6; D remains unclear. Trimming left V 0 bases short and J 2 bases short, with 11 bases between. There are 16 residues in the CDR3. In germline, CDR1 is SQVTM, CDR2 ANQGSEA. The CDR3 bases are TGCAGCGTTGAAGACAGGAAGGCCCCTGGGGCCAACGTCCTGACTTTC. Amino acid sequence: CSVEDRKAPGANVLTF.

The genes are TRBV5-1 and TRBJ1-4; TRBD1 might be the D (5 bases). CDR3 size: 15 residues. Between the trimmed V and J ends, which lost 0 bases and 4 bases, there was a span of 10 bases. The germline CDR1 and CDR2 sequences are SGHRS and YFSETQ. The CDR3 coding sequence is TGCGCCAGCAGCTTGGAATCCGGGGGTAATGAAAAACTGTTTTTT. Translation: CASSLESGGNEKLFF.

V gene TRBV11-2 combines with J gene TRBJ2-3; D perhaps matches TRBD2 (5 bases). Trimming stripped 0 bases from V and 7 bases from J, with 11 bases between. This CDR3 comprises 14 residues. Germline loops: CDR1 SGHAT, CDR2 FQNNGV. CDR3 loop: CASSLDERAYTQYF. The CDR3 region has the DNA TGTGCCAGCAGCTTAGATGAGAGGGCCTATACGCAGTATTTT.

This chain joins TRBV6-5 and TRBJ2-4, with TRBD2 matching over 7 bases. V lost 2 bases to trimming and J lost 6 bases; unmatched junction nucleotides: 7. Germline CDR1 reads MNHEY; CDR2 reads SVGAGI. CDR3 length: 15 residues. In DNA form, the CDR3 reads TGTGCCAGCAGTTACGGCCTAGCGGTTATAAACATTCAGTACTTC. Translating gives CASSYGLAVINIQYF.

The chain combines TRBV5-1 with TRBJ2-7; D is unclear. V was shortened by 1 base and J by 7 bases, with 12 bases between the two germline ends. Germline V gene data show CDR1 as SGHRS and CDR2 as YFSETQ. The CDR3 is 13 amino acids. CDR3 loop: CASSLYISREQYF. CDR3 coding DNA: TGCGCCAGCAGCTTGTACATTTCCAGGGAGCAGTACTTC.

The chain joins TRBV30 to TRBJ1-2; no clear D. The CDR3 extends over 11 amino acids. V gave up 4 bases and J gave up 4 bases, with 7 bases separating them. CDR1 and CDR2 (germline): GTSNPN, SVGIG (reference sequence). The CDR3 reads CAWTAAYGYTF. The CDR3 bases are TGTGCCTGGACGGCAGCCTATGGCTACACCTTC.

In its sample, this clone was seen once. J is TRBJ1-2 and V is TRBV7-9; D is ambiguous. Germline V gives CDR1 SEHNR, CDR2 FQNEAQ (reference sequence). V was pared by 6 bases and J by 8 bases, with 13 bases between. The CDR3 runs 12 residues. The CDR3 sequence: CASSTISDGYTF. CDR3 DNA sequence: TGTGCCAGCAGTACAATCTCAGACGGCTACACCTTC.

The chain combines TRBV30 with TRBJ2-1; no clear D. Between the trimmed V and J ends, which lost 5 bases and 0 bases, there was a span of 8 bases. The germline CDR1 and CDR2 sequences are GTSNPN and SVGIG (reference sequence). The CDR3 is made up of 13 amino acids. The CDR3 sequence is CAWSSSSYNEQFF. The CDR3 region has the DNA TGTGCCTGGTCCTCGAGCTCCTACAATGAGCAGTTCTTC.

The chain joins TRBV7-2 to TRBJ2-7, with 7 bases matching TRBD2. Losses at the gene ends were 4 bases for V and 7 bases for J; bases not matched to a gene: 10. The CDR3 runs to 14 residues. Germline assignment: CDR1 SGHTA and CDR2 FQGNSA. The CDR3 DNA sequence: TGTGCCAGCAGCTCCACTAGCGCCTTGAGGGAGCAGTACTTC. Amino acid sequence: CASSSTSALREQYF. Full variable domain (outside the CDR3, taken from reference TRBV7-2 and TRBJ2-7): GAGVSQSPSNKVTEKGKDVELRCDPISGHTALYWYRQSLGQGLEFLIYFQGNSAPDKSGLPSDRFSAERTGGSVSTLTIQRTQQEDSAVYLCASSSTSALREQYFGPGTRLTVT.

In DNA, the CDR3 is TGTGCCAGCAGCTTACTAGGGACTGCCTATTCTCCATCACCCCTCCACTTT. It translates to CASSLLGTAYSPSPLHF. The V and J genes are TRBV7-2 and TRBJ1-6; TRBD1 is a possible D gene (5 bases). The CDR3 length is 17 residues. Trimming took off 2 bases at V and 10 bases at J, with 21 bases between the two ends. Per the germline V gene, CDR1 is SGHTA and CDR2 is FQGNSA.